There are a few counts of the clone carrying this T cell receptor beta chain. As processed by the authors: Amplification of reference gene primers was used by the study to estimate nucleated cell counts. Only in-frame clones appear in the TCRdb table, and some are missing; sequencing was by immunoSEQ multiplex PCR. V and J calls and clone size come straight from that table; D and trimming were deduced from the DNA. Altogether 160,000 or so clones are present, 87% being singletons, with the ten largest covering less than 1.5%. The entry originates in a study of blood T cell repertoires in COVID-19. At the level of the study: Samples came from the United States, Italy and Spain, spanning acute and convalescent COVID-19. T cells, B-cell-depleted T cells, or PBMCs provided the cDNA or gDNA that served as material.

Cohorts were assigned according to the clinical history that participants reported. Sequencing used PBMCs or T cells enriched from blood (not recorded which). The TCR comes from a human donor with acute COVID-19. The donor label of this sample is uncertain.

The CDR3 loop reads CASQTGSSYEQYF. Here the CDR3 DNA reads TGTGCCAGCCAGACAGGGAGCTCCTACGAGCAGTACTTC. The chain is built from TRBV7-9 and TRBJ2-7; 7 bases agree with TRBD1. V lost 8 bases to trimming and J lost 0 bases; unmatched junction nucleotides: 4. The CDR3 spans 13 residues. The V gene's germline CDR1 is SEHNR and CDR2 FQNEAQ (reference sequence).